The rows below give T cell receptor beta chains drawn from one sample of a study of brain T cells in children with intractable seizures. Some clones are missing from TCRdb's copy, which holds only in-frame ones; the method was immunoSEQ multiplex PCR. The sample records roughly 110,000 clones, 90% to 95% being singletons. Sequenced material: peripheral blood, taken at surgery. Source of these receptors: a boy under two years old with hemimegalencephaly and intractable seizures. Both conserved end residues are part of each CDR3. D genes are given only for firm matches. A row's size may be missing; if present it is once, few, many or a size class.

j_call d_call clone_size v_call cdr3_nt cdr3_aa
TRBJ1-2 TRBD1 - TRBV4-3 TGCGCCAGCAGCCAAGCCGCGACAGGGGGCTATGGCTACACCTTC CASSQAATGGYGYTF
TRBJ2-1 TRBD2 - TRBV11-3 TGTGCCAGCAGCTTGTGGCGGGAGTTCTACAATGAGCAGTTCTTC CASSLWREFYNEQFF
TRBJ2-2 TRBD2 - TRBV5-1 TGCGCCAGCAGCTTCGCTGGGACTAGCGGGAGTGGGACCGGGGAGCTGTTTTTT CASSFAGTSGSGTGELFF
TRBJ2-7 TRBD1 - TRBV7-7 TGTGCCAGCAGCCGACAGGGCTCCTACGAGCAGTACTTC CASSRQGSYEQYF
TRBJ1-2 - once TRBV24-1 TGTGCCACCAGTGAACCGGGACGGTATGGCTACACCTTC CATSEPGRYGYTF
TRBJ1-2 TRBD1 - TRBV28 TGTGCCAGCAATTCGGGACAGGCCTATGGCTACACCTTC CASNSGQAYGYTF
TRBJ2-3 - - TRBV28 TGTGCCAGCAACGCACCCCCGGATACGCAGTATTTT CASNAPPDTQYF
TRBJ2-7 - - TRBV3-1/TRBV3-2 TGTGCCAGCAGCCGAGGAGCGGCCTACGAGCAGTACTTC CASSRGAAYEQYF
TRBJ1-3 - - TRBV28 TGTGCCAGCAGTGCTTACGGTTCTGGAAACACCATATATTTT CASSAYGSGNTIYF
TRBJ1-4 TRBD1 - TRBV6-5 TGTGCCAGCAGAGACAGGGTAGGGGAAAAACTGTTTTTT CASRDRVGEKLFF
TRBJ1-1 - once TRBV6-5 TGTGCCAGCACGATACGGGGGCAGAACACTGAAGCTTTCTTT CASTIRGQNTEAFF
TRBJ2-5 - - TRBV14 TGTGCCAGCAGCCAATGGGCAGGGGTTGAGACCCAGTACTTC CASSQWAGVETQYF
TRBJ1-6 - few TRBV27 TGTGCCAGCAGACCGATAAGGGGGGGGCATTTGACACCCCTCCACTTT CASRPIRGGHLTPLHF
TRBJ2-7 - - TRBV11-3 TGTGCCAGCAGCCTCCAGCGGTGGGAAGGAAACGAGCAGTACTTC CASSLQRWEGNEQYF
TRBJ1-4 - - TRBV20-1 TGCAGTGCTAGTGGACAGCATACTAATGAAAAACTGTTTTTT CSASGQHTNEKLFF
TRBJ2-7 - - TRBV7-3 TGTGCCAGCAGCGGTGTGAGCTCCTACGAGCAGTACTTC CASSGVSSYEQYF
TRBJ2-7 - - TRBV18 TGTGCCAGCTCCCCCCCGGGCGGCGAGCAGTACTTC CASSPPGGEQYF
TRBJ2-3 - - TRBV18 TGTGCCAGCTCACCACGACTAGGGGTGGCGGATACGCAGTATTTT CASSPRLGVADTQYF
TRBJ2-7 - - TRBV18 TGTGCCAGCTCACCGTGGGGCTCCTACGAGCAGTACTTC CASSPWGSYEQYF
TRBJ2-5 - - TRBV5-5 TGTGCCAGCAGCCCGTGGACGGTCCAAGAGACCCAGTACTTC CASSPWTVQETQYF
TRBJ2-2 - - TRBV9 TGTGCCAGCAGCGTAGGCACGCTCACCGGGGAGCTGTTTTTT CASSVGTLTGELFF
TRBJ2-3 - - TRBV15 TGTGCCACCAGCAGACTGGACAGGAGGGCTTTAGATACGCAGTATTTT CATSRLDRRALDTQYF
TRBJ1-3 - - TRBV28 TGTGCCAGCAGTTTCCTCGGGTTAGACTCTGGAAACACCATATATTTT CASSFLGLDSGNTIYF
TRBJ2-6 TRBD1 - TRBV28 TGTGCCAGCAGGAACTACAGGGGGATTCTCTCTGGGGCCAACGTCCTGACTTTC CASRNYRGILSGANVLTF
TRBJ1-2 - - TRBV9 TGTGCCAGCAGCCCCAGACAGAACACCCACTATGGCTACACCTTC CASSPRQNTHYGYTF
TRBJ1-6 - - TRBV5-6 TGTGCCAGCACGGACAGAAGGAATTCACCCCTCCACTTT CASTDRRNSPLHF
TRBJ1-1 - - TRBV21-1 TGTGCAGAATATCTAGTGAACACTGAAGCTTTCTTT CAEYLVNTEAFF
TRBJ2-1 TRBD2 - TRBV7-9 TGTGCCAGCAGCTCCGGACTAGCGGTCGAGGGGGATGAGCAGTTCTTC CASSSGLAVEGDEQFF
TRBJ2-2 - - TRBV5-1 TGCGCCAGCAGCTTGGCACAGGGAACGGACGGGGAGCTGTTTTTT CASSLAQGTDGELFF
TRBJ2-1 TRBD2 - TRBV5-4 TGTGCCAGCAGCTGGACTAGCGGGAGTTCAAATGAGCAGTTCTTC CASSWTSGSSNEQFF
TRBJ2-2 - - TRBV19 TGTGCCAGTAGTAATTACAGGAACACCGGGGAGCTGTTTTTT CASSNYRNTGELFF
TRBJ2-7 - - TRBV30 TGTGCCTGGAGTTCGACTAGCGAGCAGTACTTC CAWSSTSEQYF
TRBJ1-5 - - TRBV12-5 TGTGCTAGTGGTTTGGTATCCCGGCGACAGCCCCAGCATTTT CASGLVSRRQPQHF
TRBJ2-4 - - TRBV28 TGTGCCAGCACCCCATCGGGGGAGCACATTCAGTACTTC CASTPSGEHIQYF
TRBJ1-1 - - TRBV28 TGTGCCAGCTCCAGGGCGGGAGGAACTGAAGCTTTCTTT CASSRAGGTEAFF
TRBJ2-2 - - TRBV12-3/TRBV12-4 TGTGCCAGCAGCCTTGGGGTGGGCGGGGAGCTGTTTTTT CASSLGVGGELFF
TRBJ1-1 - - TRBV27 TGTGCCAGCAGGGGCCCAGGAATGAACACTGAAGCTTTCTTT CASRGPGMNTEAFF
TRBJ2-2 - - TRBV13 TGTGCCAGCAGCCCCCAACAGGGTATGGGCACCGGGGAGCTGTTTTTT CASSPQQGMGTGELFF
TRBJ2-1 - - TRBV5-1 TGCGCCAGCAGCTTGGTGGGCCCCCCCAATGAGCAGTTCTTC CASSLVGPPNEQFF
TRBJ2-7 TRBD2 - TRBV4-2 TGTGCCAGCAGCCAAAGCGGGACTAGAGGCTCCTACGAGCAGTACTTC CASSQSGTRGSYEQYF
TRBJ1-2 - once TRBV2 TGTGCCAGCAGTGGGCGGGTATATGGCTACACCTTC CASSGRVYGYTF
TRBJ2-7 TRBD1 - TRBV13 TGTGCCAGCAGCTTAGGCCGGACAGGGAGCGACTTC CASSLGRTGSDF
TRBJ1-1 - - TRBV7-8 TGTGCCAGCAGCTTAGAACCGGTCCGGTTTCTCCAAGCTTTCTTT CASSLEPVRFLQAFF
TRBJ2-3 TRBD2 once TRBV27 TGTGCCAGCAGTTTAATTCGCGGGAGGGATACAGATACGCAGTATTTT CASSLIRGRDTDTQYF
TRBJ1-2 TRBD1 - TRBV18 TGTGCCAGCTCCGGGACAGGGGTTCACTATGGCTACACCTTC CASSGTGVHYGYTF
TRBJ1-3 - - TRBV6-5 TGTGCCAGCAGTTATGGACGGTACTCTGGAAACACCATATATTTT CASSYGRYSGNTIYF
TRBJ2-1 TRBD2 - TRBV6-2/TRBV6-3 TGTGCCAGCAGTGGACTAGCGGGAGCCTACAATGAGCAGTTCTTC CASSGLAGAYNEQFF
TRBJ2-3 - - TRBV12-3/TRBV12-4 TGTGCCAGCAACCAGGACCGGGGGGATACGCAGTATTTT CASNQDRGDTQYF
TRBJ2-7 - - TRBV11-2 TGTGCCAGCAGCTTAGGGATGAAAGGCTACGAGCAGTACTTC CASSLGMKGYEQYF
TRBJ2-7 - once TRBV7-2 TGTGCCAGCAGCTGGCGGGACACGCCCTCCTACGAGCAGTACTTC CASSWRDTPSYEQYF